The following is a T cell receptor (beta chain) sequence with its context. The data derive from a study of blood T cell repertoires in COVID-19. Study details: The United States, Italy and Spain were the sources of the acute and convalescent COVID-19 samples. T cells, B-cell-depleted T cells, or PBMCs supplied cDNA or gDNA.

In the source study's methods: Researchers report that nucleated cell counts were estimated from reference gene primer amplification. Sequencing was performed with immunoSEQ multiplex PCR; in TCRdb, only in-frame clones are kept and a portion is missing. That table furnishes V, J and clone size, whereas the DNA furnished D and trimming. The sample records 100,000 to 120,000 clones, roughly nine tenths being singletons. Trimming cost V 3 bases and J 3 bases; bases outside gene matches: 3. Germline V CDR1 and CDR2: SGHKS, YYEKEE (reference sequence). The CDR3 sequence is 14 residues long. The TCR originated in a human donor in a cohort sampled during active COVID-19. The chain recombines TRBV5-5 with TRBJ2-7; TRBD2 aligns across 10 bases. Material: peripheral blood. The CDR3 sequence is CASSWTSGNYEQYF. In DNA form, the CDR3 reads TGTGCCAGCAGCTGGACTAGCGGAAACTACGAGCAGTACTTC.